The present T cell receptor beta chain was sequenced within a study of cytomegalovirus exposure and HLA in healthy donors. Germline V gives CDR1 PRHDT, CDR2 FYEKMQ (reference sequence). J was trimmed by 6 bases and V by 1 base; bases with no gene match: 6. The CDR3 extends over 16 amino acids. In the PCR, 60 Vbeta and 13 Jbeta primers were used. Using immunoSEQ multiplex PCR, the repertoire was profiled, and TCRdb retains in-frame clones only, with some absent. The data show over 85,000 clones, about 80% seen once. The source is a man aged 30 to 39 in good health and CMV-seropositive. Sequenced material: PBMCs. The chain uses TRBV13 and TRBJ2-3, with TRBD2 matching over 11 bases. The CDR3 DNA reads as TGTGCCAGCAGCTTAGCTTTAGCGGGGGGGCCTGATACGCAGTATTTT. As protein: CASSLALAGGPDTQYF.